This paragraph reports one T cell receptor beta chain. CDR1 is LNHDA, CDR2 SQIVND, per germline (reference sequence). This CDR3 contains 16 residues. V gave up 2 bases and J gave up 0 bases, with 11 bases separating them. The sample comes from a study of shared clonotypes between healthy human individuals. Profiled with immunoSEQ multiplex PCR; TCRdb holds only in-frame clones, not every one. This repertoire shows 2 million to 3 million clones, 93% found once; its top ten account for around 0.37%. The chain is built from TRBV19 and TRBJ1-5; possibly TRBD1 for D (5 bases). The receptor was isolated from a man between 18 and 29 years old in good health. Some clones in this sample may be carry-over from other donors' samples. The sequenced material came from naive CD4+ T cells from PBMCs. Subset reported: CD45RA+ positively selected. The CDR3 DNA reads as TGTGCCAGTAGTATAAGGGGACGGAATAGCAATCAGCCCCAGCATTTT. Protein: CASSIRGRNSNQPQHF.